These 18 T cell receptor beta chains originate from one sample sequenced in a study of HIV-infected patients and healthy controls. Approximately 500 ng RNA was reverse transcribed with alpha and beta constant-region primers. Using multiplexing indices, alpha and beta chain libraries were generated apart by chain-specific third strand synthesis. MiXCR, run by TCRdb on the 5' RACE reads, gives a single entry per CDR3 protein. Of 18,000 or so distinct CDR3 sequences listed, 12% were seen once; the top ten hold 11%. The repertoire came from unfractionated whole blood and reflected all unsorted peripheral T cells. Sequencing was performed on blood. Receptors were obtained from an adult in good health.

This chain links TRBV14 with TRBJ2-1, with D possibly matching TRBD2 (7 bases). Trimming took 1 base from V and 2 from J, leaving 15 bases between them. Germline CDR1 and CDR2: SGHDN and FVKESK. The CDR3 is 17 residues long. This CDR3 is CASSQALSRGPYNEQFF. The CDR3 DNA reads TGTGCCAGCAGCCAAGCCCTTTCGCGGGGGCCCTACAATGAGCAGTTCTTC.

In DNA, the CDR3 is TGTGCCAGCAGCCCGGAGGGGGATACGAAGACCCAGTACTTC. Its protein product is CASSPEGDTKTQYF. The chain couples TRBV5-6 to TRBJ2-5; tentatively, D is TRBD1 or TRBD2 (6 bases each). This CDR3 has 14 residues. Germline loops: CDR1 SGHDT, CDR2 YYEEEE. The V and J ends lost 4 bases and 6 bases respectively, with 16 bases between them.

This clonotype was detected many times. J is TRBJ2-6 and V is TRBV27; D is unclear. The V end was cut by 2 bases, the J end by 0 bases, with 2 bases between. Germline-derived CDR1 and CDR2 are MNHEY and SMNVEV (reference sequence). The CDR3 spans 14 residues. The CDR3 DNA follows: TGTGCCAGCAGTTTAAGCTCTGGGGCCAACGTCCTGACTTTC. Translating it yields CASSLSSGANVLTF.

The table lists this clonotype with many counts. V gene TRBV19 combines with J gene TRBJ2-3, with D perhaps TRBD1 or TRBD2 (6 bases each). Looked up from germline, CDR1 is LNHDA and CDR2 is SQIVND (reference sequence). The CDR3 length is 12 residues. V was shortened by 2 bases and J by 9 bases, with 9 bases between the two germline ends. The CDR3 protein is CASSILGGTQYF. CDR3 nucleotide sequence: TGTGCCAGTAGTATATTGGGGGGCACGCAGTATTTT.

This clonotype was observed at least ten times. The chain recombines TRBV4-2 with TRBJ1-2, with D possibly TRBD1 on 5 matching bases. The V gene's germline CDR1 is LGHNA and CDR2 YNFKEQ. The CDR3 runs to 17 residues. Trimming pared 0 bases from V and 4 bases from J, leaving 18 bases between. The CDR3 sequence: CASSQEEHGGNRYGYTF. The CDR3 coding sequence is TGTGCCAGCAGCCAAGAGGAACACGGGGGGAACCGCTATGGCTACACCTTC.

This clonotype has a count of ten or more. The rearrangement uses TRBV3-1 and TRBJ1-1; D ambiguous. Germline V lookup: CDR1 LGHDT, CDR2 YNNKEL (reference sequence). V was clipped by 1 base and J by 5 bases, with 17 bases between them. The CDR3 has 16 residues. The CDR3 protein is CASSQVAGRARTEAFF. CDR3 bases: TGTGCCAGCAGCCAAGTCGCTGGTAGGGCTCGAACTGAAGCTTTCTTT.

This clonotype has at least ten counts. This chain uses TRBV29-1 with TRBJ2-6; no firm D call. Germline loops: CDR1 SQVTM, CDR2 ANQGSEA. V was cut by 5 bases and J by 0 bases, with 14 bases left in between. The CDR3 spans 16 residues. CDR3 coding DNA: TGCAGCGTTACCGGCATTCTCCGCTCTGGGGCCAACGTCCTGACTTTC. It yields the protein CSVTGILRSGANVLTF.

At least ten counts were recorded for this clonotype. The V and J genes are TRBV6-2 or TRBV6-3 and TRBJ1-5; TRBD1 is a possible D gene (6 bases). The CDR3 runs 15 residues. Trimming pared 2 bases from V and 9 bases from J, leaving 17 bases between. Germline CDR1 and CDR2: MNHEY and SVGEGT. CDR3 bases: TGTGCCAGCAGTTACCGAGGGGGTACAATCATGCCCCAGCATTTT. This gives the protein CASSYRGGTIMPQHF.

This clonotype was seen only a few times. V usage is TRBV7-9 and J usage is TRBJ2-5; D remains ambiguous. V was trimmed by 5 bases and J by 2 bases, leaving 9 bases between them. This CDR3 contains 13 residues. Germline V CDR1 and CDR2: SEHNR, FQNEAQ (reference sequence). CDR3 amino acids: CASSLTAQETQYF. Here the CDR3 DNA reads TGTGCCAGCAGCCTTACAGCGCAAGAGACCCAGTACTTC.

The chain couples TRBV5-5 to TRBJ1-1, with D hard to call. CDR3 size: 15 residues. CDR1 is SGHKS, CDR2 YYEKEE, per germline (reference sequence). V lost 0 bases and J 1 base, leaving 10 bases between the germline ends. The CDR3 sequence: CASSLATNQNTEAFF. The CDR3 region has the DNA TGTGCCAGCAGCTTGGCAACGAACCAGAACACTGAAGCTTTCTTT.

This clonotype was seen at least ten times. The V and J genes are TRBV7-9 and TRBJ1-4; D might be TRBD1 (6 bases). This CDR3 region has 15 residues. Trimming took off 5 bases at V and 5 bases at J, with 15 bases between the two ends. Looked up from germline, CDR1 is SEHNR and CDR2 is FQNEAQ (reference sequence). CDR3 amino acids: CASSGHRVGNEKLFF. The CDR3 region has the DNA TGTGCCAGCAGCGGCCACAGGGTGGGGAATGAAAAACTGTTTTTT. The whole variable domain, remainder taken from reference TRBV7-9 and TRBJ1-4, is DTGVSQNPRHKITKRGQNVTFRCDPISEHNRLYWYRQTLGQGPEFLTYFQNEAQLEKSRLLSDRFSAERPKGSFSTLEIQRTEQGDSAMYLCASSGHRVGNEKLFFGSGTQLSVL.

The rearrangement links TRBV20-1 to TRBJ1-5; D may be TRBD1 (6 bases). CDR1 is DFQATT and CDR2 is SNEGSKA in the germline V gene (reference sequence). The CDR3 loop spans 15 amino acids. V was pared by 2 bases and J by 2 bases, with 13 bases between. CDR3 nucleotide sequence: TGCAGTGCTAGATCCACACAGGGAGGCAATCAGCCCCAGCATTTT. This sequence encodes CSARSTQGGNQPQHF.

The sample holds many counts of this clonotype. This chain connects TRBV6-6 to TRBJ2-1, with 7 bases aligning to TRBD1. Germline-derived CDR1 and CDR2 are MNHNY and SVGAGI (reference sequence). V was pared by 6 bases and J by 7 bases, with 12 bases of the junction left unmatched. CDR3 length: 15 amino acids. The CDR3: CASRPRQGVKNEQFF. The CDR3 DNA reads TGTGCCAGCAGACCCCGACAGGGAGTCAAGAATGAGCAGTTCTTC.

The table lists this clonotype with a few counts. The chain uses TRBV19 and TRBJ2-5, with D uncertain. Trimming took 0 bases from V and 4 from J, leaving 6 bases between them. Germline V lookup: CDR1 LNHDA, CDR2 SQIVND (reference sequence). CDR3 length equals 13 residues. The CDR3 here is CASSIDRGETQYF. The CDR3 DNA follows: TGTGCCAGTAGTATAGATCGAGGAGAGACCCAGTACTTC.

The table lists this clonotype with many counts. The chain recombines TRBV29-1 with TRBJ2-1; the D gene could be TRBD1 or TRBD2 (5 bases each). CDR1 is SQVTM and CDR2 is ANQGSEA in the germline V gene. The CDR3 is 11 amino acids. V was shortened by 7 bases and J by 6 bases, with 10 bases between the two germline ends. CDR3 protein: CSARGTNEQFF. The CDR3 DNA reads TGCAGCGCCCGAGGGACCAATGAGCAGTTCTTC.

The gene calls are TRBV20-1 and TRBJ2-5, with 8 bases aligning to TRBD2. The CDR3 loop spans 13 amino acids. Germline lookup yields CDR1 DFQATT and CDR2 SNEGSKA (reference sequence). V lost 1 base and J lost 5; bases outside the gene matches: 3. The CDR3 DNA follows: TGCAGTGCTAGAGCTCCTAGCGGGGAGACCCAGTACTTC. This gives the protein CSARAPSGETQYF.

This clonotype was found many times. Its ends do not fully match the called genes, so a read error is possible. CDR3 sequence reads: CASSWAGGMETQYF. Written as DNA, the CDR3 is TGTGCTAGCAGCTGGGCAGGGGGCATGGAGACCCAGTACTTC. This chain links TRBV7-7 with TRBJ2-5, with 8 positions matching TRBD1. Germline CDR1 reads SSHAT; CDR2 reads FNYEAQ (reference sequence). This CDR3 spans 14 amino acids. The entire variable domain, with the rest obtained from reference TRBV7-7 and TRBJ2-5, is as follows: GAGVSQSPRYKVTKRGQDVTLRCDPISSHATLYWYQQALGQGPEFLTYFNYEAQPDKSGLPSDRFSAERPEGSISTLTIQRTEQRDSAMYRCASSWAGGMETQYFGPGTRLLVL.

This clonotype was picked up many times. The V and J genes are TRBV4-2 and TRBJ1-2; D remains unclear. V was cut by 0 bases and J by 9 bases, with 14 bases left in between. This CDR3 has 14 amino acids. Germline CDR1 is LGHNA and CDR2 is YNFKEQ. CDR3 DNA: TGTGCCAGCAGCCAAGAGAGTGGGAGAACTAGCTACACCTTC. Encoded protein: CASSQESGRTSYTF.